A selection of T cell receptor beta chains follows, all from one sample in a study of shared clonotypes between healthy human individuals. The protocol was immunoSEQ multiplex PCR, while the TCRdb copy is restricted to in-frame clones and leaves out a portion. The table records about 680,000 clones, just over 90% of them present only once. The sequencing input was naive CD8+ T cells sorted from blood. The receptors here all came from a man under 40 in good health. The CDR3 runs from the conserved cysteine through the conserved F or W. D genes are given only for firm matches. Rows may omit the clone size; those that give it use once, few, many or a size class.

TRBJ1-1 | . | . | TRBV11-2 | TGTGCCAGCAGCTATAACCCCGGGGGGAACACTGAAGCTTTCTTT | CASSYNPGGNTEAFF
TRBJ2-7 | TRBD1 | . | TRBV2 | TGTGCCAGCAGCCTCACAGGGGGCAAATCCTACGAGCAGTACTTC | CASSLTGGKSYEQYF
TRBJ2-2 | . | . | TRBV7-6 | TGTGCCAGCAGCTCCGCAGGGGCCACCGGGGAGCTGTTTTTT | CASSSAGATGELFF
TRBJ2-1 | . | . | TRBV9 | TGTGCCAGCAGCGTAGGAATTAGCTTCAATGAGCAGTTCTTC | CASSVGISFNEQFF
TRBJ1-1 | . | . | TRBV2 | TGTGCCAGCAGTGAAACTTTCTTT | CASSETFF
TRBJ1-3 | . | once | TRBV27 | TGTGCCAGCAGCTTCAGGGCGTCTGGAAACACCATATATTTT | CASSFRASGNTIYF
TRBJ2-7 | . | . | TRBV7-9 | TGTGCCAGCAGCTTAGCCCGGGGCCTACTCTCCTACGAGCAGTACTTC | CASSLARGLLSYEQYF
TRBJ2-1 | TRBD2 | . | TRBV7-9 | TGTGCCAGCAGCTCCCCCAGGCCTAGCGGGAGCAATGAGCAGTTCTTC | CASSSPRPSGSNEQFF
TRBJ2-7 | . | . | TRBV29-1 | TGCAGCGTTGCAGGGCCCCTCCCTCCTTACGAGCAGTACTTC | CSVAGPLPPYEQYF
TRBJ2-5 | . | . | TRBV7-6 | TGTGCCAGCAGCTTAGATTTGGGCACGGAAGAGACCCAGTACTTC | CASSLDLGTEETQYF
TRBJ2-7 | . | . | TRBV2 | TGTGCCAGCAGTGACCGAGGGCAGGGGTGGTCCTACGAGCAGTACTTC | CASSDRGQGWSYEQYF
TRBJ2-1 | TRBD1 | . | TRBV2 | TGTGCCAGCGGGACAGAAGGAAATGAGCAGTTCTTC | CASGTEGNEQFF
TRBJ2-3 | TRBD2 | once | TRBV5-1 | TGCGCCAGCAGCTTTCTAGCGGGAAACGCAGAGGGAGGCACAGATACGCAGTATTTT | CASSFLAGNAEGGTDTQYF
TRBJ2-2 | . | . | TRBV6-5 | TGTGCCAGCAGCATCCTCCCTAGCGAAGCCGGGGAGCTGTTTTTT | CASSILPSEAGELFF
TRBJ2-1 | TRBD1 | . | TRBV27 | TGTGCCAGCAGTTTTTACCTGGGACAGGGGCGCGAGCAGTTCTTC | CASSFYLGQGREQFF
TRBJ2-1 | TRBD2 | . | TRBV11-2 | TGTGCCAGCAGCTTACTACGGGCTAGCGGGAGGGCCGCCAATGAGCAGTTCTTC | CASSLLRASGRAANEQFF
TRBJ2-3 | TRBD2 | . | TRBV5-1 | TGCGCCAGCAGCTTGGCCGGGAGCGGGATAGATACGCAGTATTTT | CASSLAGSGIDTQYF
TRBJ2-1 | . | . | TRBV6-4 | TGTGCCAGCAGCGCCATTGGACAAAGCAATGAGCAGTTCTTC | CASSAIGQSNEQFF
TRBJ2-3 | TRBD1 | . | TRBV27 | TGTGCCAGCCGTAACCGGGACAGGGGACCAGATACGCAGTATTTT | CASRNRDRGPDTQYF
TRBJ2-1 | . | . | TRBV10-3 | TGTGCCATCAGTGAGTCGAGGGACATGTTCGATGAGCAGTTCTTC | CAISESRDMFDEQFF
TRBJ2-1 | . | . | TRBV15 | TGTGCCACCAGCGATCTTCAGAGCTCCTACAATGAGCAGTTCTTC | CATSDLQSSYNEQFF
TRBJ1-5 | . | . | TRBV27 | TGTGCCAGCAGTTTATCGGGGACTGGGGGGAAGGACTATCAGCCCCAGCATTTT | CASSLSGTGGKDYQPQHF
TRBJ2-5 | . | . | TRBV5-1 | TGCGCCAGCAGCTTGAGAGGGGGGTACCAAGAGACCCAGTACTTC | CASSLRGGYQETQYF
TRBJ1-1 | TRBD1 | . | TRBV5-1 | TGCGCCAGCAGCATAACCGGGACAGGGACCACTGAAGCTTTCTTT | CASSITGTGTTEAFF
TRBJ2-7 | . | . | TRBV27 | TGTGCCAGCAGTTTTGGGGGAGTTCCCTACGAGCAGTACTTC | CASSFGGVPYEQYF
TRBJ2-7 | TRBD2 | . | TRBV27 | TGTGCCAGCAGTTTATCTGGACTAGCGGCCTACGAGCAGTACTTC | CASSLSGLAAYEQYF